Below are 28 T cell receptor beta chains sequenced from a single sample in a study of T cells in localized non-small cell lung cancer. Sequencing used immunoSEQ multiplex PCR; TCRdb keeps in-frame clones, though not all of them. Of 38,000 or so clones listed, 86% are singletons. Sequencing was performed on peripheral blood mononuclear cells, taken before any cancer treatment. Receptors were obtained from a male donor aged 60 or older with stage II lung adenocarcinoma.

The chain couples TRBV4-1 to TRBJ1-3; perhaps TRBD1 as D (6 bases). There are 17 residues in the CDR3. The germline V and J ends were trimmed by 0 bases and 2 bases, with 14 bases remaining between them. Germline CDR1 reads MGHRA; CDR2 reads YSYEKL. The CDR3 coding sequence is TGCGCCAGCAGCCAAGATAACAGGGCGAGCGCTGGAAACACCATATATTTT. It encodes CASSQDNRASAGNTIYF.

The CDR3: CASSPIEQDGYTF. DNA of the CDR3: TGTGCCAGCTCACCCATAGAGCAGGATGGCTACACCTTC. The V and J genes are TRBV18 and TRBJ1-2; D remains ambiguous. The CDR3 contains 13 residues. Looked up from germline, CDR1 is KGHSH and CDR2 is LQKENI. The V end lost 3 bases, the J end lost 6 bases, and 11 bases lay between the germline ends.

The chain employs TRBV6-1 and TRBJ1-1; D is uncertain. Trimming took off 8 bases at V and 7 bases at J, with 14 bases between the two ends. Germline-derived CDR1 and CDR2 are MNHNS and SASEGT. The CDR3 has 12 amino acids. CDR3 DNA sequence: TGTGCCAGCGGCCGGAGGCTGGGTGAAGCTTTCTTT. It yields the protein CASGRRLGEAFF.

By proportion, this clone is medium-sized. This chain uses TRBV5-6 with TRBJ1-1; D may be TRBD1 (6 bases). The V gene lost 2 bases and the J gene lost 9 bases, with 17 bases spanning the gap. Germline V gene data show CDR1 as SGHDT and CDR2 as YYEEEE. This CDR3 contains 14 residues. CDR3 DNA: TGTGCCAGCAGCTTTTTGACAGGTACTTTACAAGCTTTCTTT. Encoded protein: CASSFLTGTLQAFF.

This clone was seen a few times. The rearrangement joins TRBV4-2 to TRBJ2-1, with TRBD2 matching over 7 bases. Unmatched junction bases numbered 4, after V lost 0 bases and J lost 8 bases. Looked up from germline, CDR1 is LGHNA and CDR2 is YNFKEQ. The CDR3 has 14 residues. CDR3 coding DNA: TGTGCCAGCAGCCAAGAGGCCCGGGAGGATGAGCAGTTCTTC. As protein: CASSQEAREDEQFF.

The chain recombines TRBV30 with TRBJ2-7, with D possibly TRBD2 on 6 matching bases. Trimming stripped 5 bases from V and 2 bases from J, with 28 bases between. This CDR3 region has 18 residues. Germline V gives CDR1 GTSNPN, CDR2 SVGIG (reference sequence). The CDR3 region is CAWLSSRERLGGAYEQYF. CDR3 in DNA: TGTGCCTGGCTTAGTAGCAGGGAAAGACTCGGCGGGGCCTACGAGCAGTACTTC.

V gene TRBV7-2 combines with J gene TRBJ1-5; the match to TRBD1 covers 10 bases. This CDR3 region has 16 residues. Per germline, CDR1 SGHTA and CDR2 FQGNSA. Trimming removed 5 bases from V and 6 bases from J; junction bases left unmatched: 10. The CDR3 bases are TGTGCCAGCAGCCCCCGGACAGGGGGGGGGAGTCAGCCCCAGCATTTT. Protein sequence: CASSPRTGGGSQPQHF.

V usage is TRBV5-8 and J usage is TRBJ2-1, with 7 bases identical to TRBD2. The CDR3 has 15 amino acids. V gave up 2 bases and J gave up 5 bases; unmatched junction bases: 7. CDR1 is SGHTS, CDR2 YDEGEE, per germline. The CDR3 DNA follows: TGTGCCAGCAGCTTTAGCGGACTAGGGGACAATGAGCAGTTCTTC. It codes for CASSFSGLGDNEQFF.

The rearrangement joins TRBV6-5 to TRBJ2-1, with 8 positions matching TRBD2. CDR1 and CDR2 from the germline V gene are MNHEY and SVGAGI. V lost 7 bases to trimming and J lost 3 bases; unmatched junction nucleotides: 8. The CDR3 covers 15 residues. The CDR3: CASTQAGANYNEQFF. As DNA, the CDR3 is TGTGCCAGCACTCAAGCGGGAGCAAACTACAATGAGCAGTTCTTC.

This clone was seen more than once but under ten times. V usage is TRBV5-5 and J usage is TRBJ1-3; perhaps TRBD1 as D (5 bases). CDR1 is SGHKS, CDR2 YYEKEE, per germline (reference sequence). Deletions cut 6 bases from V and 1 base from J, with 8 bases between. The CDR3 has 13 residues. The CDR3 bases are TGTGCCAGCACAGGGTTTTCTGGAAACACCATATATTTT. It codes for CASTGFSGNTIYF.

The genes are TRBV11-2 and TRBJ2-6; D is undetermined. V was trimmed by 2 bases and J by 0 bases, leaving 5 bases between them. The CDR3 runs 15 residues. CDR1 is SGHAT and CDR2 is FQNNGV in the germline V gene. The CDR3 here is CASSLSSSGANVLTF. CDR3 in DNA: TGTGCCAGCAGCTTAAGCAGCTCTGGGGCCAACGTCCTGACTTTC.

The rearrangement links TRBV5-1 to TRBJ2-3; TRBD1 agrees at 8 bases. J lost 4 bases, V lost 4 bases, and 8 bases had no gene match. CDR1 and CDR2 from the germline V gene are SGHRS and YFSETQ. The CDR3 is 15 residues long. The CDR3 region is CASSPGQAVPDTQYF. Written as DNA, the CDR3 is TGCGCCAGCAGCCCGGGACAGGCGGTCCCAGATACGCAGTATTTT.

The V gene is TRBV19, the J gene TRBJ1-4; no definite D call. From germline, CDR1 is LNHDA and CDR2 SQIVND (reference sequence). V lost 10 bases and J lost 2, with 17 bases in between. The CDR3 is made up of 15 amino acids. The chain's CDR3 is CANGCPSGTNEKLFF. The CDR3 nucleotides are TGTGCCAACGGCTGCCCTTCGGGCACTAATGAAAAACTGTTTTTT.

The chain joins TRBV5-1 to TRBJ1-2, with D possibly being TRBD1 (5 bases). CDR3 length: 15 residues. Germline CDR1 SGHRS, CDR2 YFSETQ. Trimming removed 7 bases at V and 7 bases at J, with 23 bases between. This CDR3 is CASSSTASGTPGYTF. In nucleotides, the CDR3 is TGCGCCAGCTCCTCCACGGCTTCAGGGACTCCTGGCTACACCTTC.

The chain is built from TRBV29-1 and TRBJ2-7; D is unclear. The germline gives CDR1 SQVTM, CDR2 ANQGSEA. V gave up 6 bases and J gave up 5 bases, with 8 bases separating them. The CDR3 has 10 residues. The CDR3 region is CSVGSNEQYF. CDR3 nucleotide sequence: TGCAGCGTCGGGTCAAACGAGCAGTACTTC.

The V gene is TRBV11-2, the J gene TRBJ1-3; D not certain. Trimming left V 5 bases short and J 0 bases short, with 14 bases between. Germline V gene lookup returns CDR1 SGHAT and CDR2 FQNNGV. The CDR3 loop spans 16 amino acids. The CDR3 protein is CASSPRRTSSGNTIYF. The CDR3 region has the DNA TGTGCCAGCAGCCCTCGGAGGACGAGCTCTGGAAACACCATATATTTT.

The chain combines TRBV4-3 with TRBJ2-4; 14 bases align to TRBD2. Germline V lookup: CDR1 LGHNA, CDR2 YSLEER. V shed 2 bases, J shed 1 base, and the junction held 4 bases outside the gene matches. CDR3 size: 18 residues. As DNA, the CDR3 is TGCGCCAGCAGCCAAAGACTAGCGGGAGGGGGGGCCAAAAACATTCAGTACTTC. Protein sequence: CASSQRLAGGGAKNIQYF.

The rearrangement joins TRBV6-5 to TRBJ1-1; tentatively, D is TRBD1 (6 bases). There are 14 residues in the CDR3. Germline V CDR1 and CDR2: MNHEY, SVGAGI. The germline V and J ends were trimmed by 5 bases and 0 bases, with 10 bases remaining between them. The chain's CDR3 is CASSMAGVNTEAFF. Here the CDR3 DNA reads TGTGCCAGCAGTATGGCAGGGGTGAACACTGAAGCTTTCTTT.

The rearrangement uses TRBV11-3 and TRBJ2-7; D gene uncertain. The CDR3 is 11 residues long. The germline V and J ends were trimmed by 3 bases and 7 bases, with 7 bases remaining between them. Germline V CDR1 and CDR2: SGHNT, YENEEA. This CDR3 is CASSFRYEQYF. The CDR3 DNA is TGTGCCAGCAGCTTCAGGTATGAGCAGTACTTC.

The chain joins TRBV29-1 to TRBJ2-3, with D perhaps TRBD2 (6 bases). Germline values: CDR1 SQVTM, CDR2 ANQGSEA. The CDR3 length is 15 residues. Trimming removed 1 base at V and 5 bases at J, with 16 bases between. The CDR3 DNA follows: TGCAGCGTTGAAGGGAGGGCGGGAAATCTAGATACGCAGTATTTT. Its protein product is CSVEGRAGNLDTQYF.

The chain uses TRBV30 and TRBJ2-5; the match to TRBD2 covers 8 bases. V shed 3 bases and J 4 bases; nucleotides not matched to a gene: 10. The CDR3 contains 15 residues. Looked up from germline, CDR1 is GTSNPN and CDR2 is SVGIG (reference sequence). The CDR3 sequence is CAWSTGVAGPETQYF. CDR3 sequence (DNA): TGTGCCTGGAGCACAGGAGTAGCGGGACCAGAGACCCAGTACTTC.

The J gene is TRBJ2-3, the V gene TRBV5-1; 7 bases are shared with TRBD2. The CDR3 spans 14 residues. Per the germline V gene, CDR1 is SGHRS and CDR2 is YFSETQ. The V and J ends lost 5 bases and 4 bases, in that order; junction bases with no gene match: 7. The CDR3 DNA is TGCGCCAGCAGATCGGGAGGCCTGTCAGATACGCAGTATTTT. As protein: CASRSGGLSDTQYF. The whole variable domain, filled in from reference TRBV5-1 and TRBJ2-3, reads KAGVTQTPRYLIKTRGQQVTLSCSPISGHRSVSWYQQTPGQGLQFLFEYFSETQRNKGNFPGRFSGRQFSNSRSEMNVSTLELGDSALYLCASRSGGLSDTQYFGPGTRLTVL.

The DNA for the CDR3 is TGTGCCAGTAATTCCGCTCCGGGGGGCTACACCTTC. Its translation: CASNSAPGGYTF. The J gene is TRBJ1-2, the V gene TRBV19; no clear D gene. The CDR3 has 12 residues. Looked up from germline, CDR1 is LNHDA and CDR2 is SQIVND (reference sequence). Trimming cost V 7 bases and J 8 bases, with 14 bases left between them.

This sequence joins TRBV28 and TRBJ1-2; 9 nucleotides align to TRBD1. This CDR3 has 14 amino acids. Germline V gene sequence: CDR1 MDHEN, CDR2 SYDVKM. V dropped 5 bases and J dropped 5; count of bases not matched to a gene: 6. For the CDR3, the DNA is TGTGCCAGCAGTCCCTCGGACAGGGGTTATGGCTACACCTTC. Residues: CASSPSDRGYGYTF.

The chain employs TRBV5-1 and TRBJ1-1; possible D gene TRBD1, 5 bases. This CDR3 region has 13 residues. Germline V lookup: CDR1 SGHRS, CDR2 YFSETQ. The ends were cut back, 0 bases at V and 5 bases at J, with 8 bases in the middle. The CDR3 region has the DNA TGCGCCAGCAGCTTGGAGGGGTGGACTGAAGCTTTCTTT. It yields the protein CASSLEGWTEAFF.

V gene TRBV6-5 combines with J gene TRBJ1-2, with D unclear. Germline values: CDR1 MNHEY, CDR2 SVGAGI. The length of the CDR3 is 12 residues. V lost 8 bases and J 1 base, leaving 8 bases between the germline ends. DNA of the CDR3: TGTGCCAGCGCCCCAAGTAACTATGGCTACACCTTC. Amino acid sequence: CASAPSNYGYTF.

The genes are TRBV5-1 and TRBJ2-2, with D possibly being TRBD1 (5 bases). Germline V gene data show CDR1 as SGHRS and CDR2 as YFSETQ. The CDR3 sequence is 16 residues long. The V end lost 1 base, the J end lost 2 bases, and 12 bases lay between the germline ends. Here the CDR3 reads CASSLLSGANTGELFF. CDR3 DNA sequence: TGCGCCAGCAGCTTGCTTTCTGGGGCAAACACCGGGGAGCTGTTTTTT.

This rearrangement joins TRBV7-8 to TRBJ2-1, with 8 positions matching TRBD2. Trimming at V came to 2 bases and at J to 11 bases, leaving 8 bases not matched to a gene. There are 14 residues in the CDR3. The V gene's germline CDR1 is SGHVS and CDR2 FQNEAQ. CDR3 nucleotides: TGTGCCAGCAGCTTAATGGGGGTTAGCGGGAAGCAGTTCTTC. It specifies CASSLMGVSGKQFF.